This entry concerns a single TCR beta chain. Germline CDR1 reads SGDLS; CDR2 reads YYNGEE. The V and J ends lost 0 bases and 13 bases, in that order; junction bases with no gene match: 11. This CDR3 is built from 15 residues. Primed by a sample-barcoded 5' primer and a J-beta primer mix, a second PCR proceeded for roughly 6 to 12 cycles. TCRdb reprocessed the 5' RACE reads with MiXCR, giving one entry per CDR3 protein. The sample includes approximately 880,000 distinct CDR3 sequences, roughly 43% seen only once; the top ten take about an eighth. These data come from a study of blood T cells in healthy people across ages.

The TCR comes from a man in his thirties or forties in good health. The chain combines TRBV9 with TRBJ2-4; 9 bases fit TRBD1. Sequenced: blood. The CDR3 sequence: CASSVGRTGVREQYF. As DNA, the CDR3 is TGTGCCAGCAGCGTAGGTCGGACAGGGGTCAGGGAGCAGTACTTC.